The present entry profiles one TCR beta chain with its context. Antigen: not known. The entry originates in a study of cytomegalovirus exposure and HLA in healthy donors. 13 Jbeta primers and 60 Vbeta primers were used for the PCR. Measured with immunoSEQ multiplex PCR; TCRdb has only the in-frame clones, and not every one. The table records 100,000 to 150,000 clones, 75% to 80% of them present only once. Study-level results: When analyzed later, a missense DCLRE1C variant was found to be linked to TCR beta V- and J-gene trimming. Reports indicate that TCR beta sequences accurately predicted the HLA-A and HLA-B alleles of most subjects. The availability of immune exposure information extended only to CMV serostatus. The dataset shows that most TCR sequences were rare, while some public TCRs occurred in many donors.

The TCR sequence derives from a man aged 40-55 years in good health and CMV-seronegative. The material sequenced was PBMCs.

The CDR3 reads CASSQGEEGVYGYTF. In DNA, the CDR3 is TGCGCCAGCAGCCAAGGAGAGGAAGGGGTCTATGGCTACACCTTC. The chain joins TRBV4-1 to TRBJ1-2; the D gene is possibly TRBD1 (5 bases). Germline CDR1 is MGHRA and CDR2 is YSYEKL. This CDR3 spans 15 amino acids. V was shortened by 1 base and J by 4 bases, with 13 bases between the two germline ends.